These 32 T cell receptor beta chains share one sample of origin, sequenced in a study of T-cell memory formation after mild COVID-19. MiXCR was run by TCRdb on the 5' RACE reads, yielding one entry per CDR3 protein. This repertoire shows about 290,000 distinct CDR3 sequences, 15% to 20% found once; its top ten account for more than 20%. The sequencing sample was made of PBMCs or a T cell subset sorted from them (not recorded which). The receptors shown here come from a man between 18 and 29 years old who had mild COVID-19 (a few samples of this study predate the infection). Cell type and time point are not known.

A few counts support this clonotype. This rearrangement joins TRBV6-5 to TRBJ1-2; D is unclear. The CDR3 is 13 residues long. CDR1 and CDR2 (germline): MNHEY, SVGAGI. V lost 0 bases to trimming and J lost 4 bases, with 6 bases between them. The CDR3 reads CASSYSPLYGYTF. Here the CDR3 DNA reads TGTGCCAGCAGTTACTCTCCGCTCTATGGCTACACCTTC.

In its sample, this clonotype was seen many times. Its ends do not fully match the called genes, so a read error is possible. This chain connects TRBV5-1 to TRBJ2-3; 10 nucleotides line up with TRBD1. The V gene's germline CDR1 is SGHRS and CDR2 YFSETQ. CDR3 length: 15 residues. The CDR3 DNA follows: TGTGCCAGCAGTCTCGGACAGGGGGTCACAGATACGCAGTATTTT. Translating gives CASSLGQGVTDTQYF.

V usage is TRBV5-1 and J usage is TRBJ1-1; TRBD1 matches 7 bases. Germline V lookup: CDR1 SGHRS, CDR2 YFSETQ. This CDR3 has 14 residues. The J segment lost 1 base and the V segment lost 4 bases, leaving 4 bases of the junction unmatched. The CDR3 region is CASSRQGENTEAFF. In DNA, the CDR3 is TGCGCCAGCAGCCGACAGGGTGAGAACACTGAAGCTTTCTTT. Full variable domain (missing parts from reference TRBV5-1 and TRBJ1-1): KAGVTQTPRYLIKTRGQQVTLSCSPISGHRSVSWYQQTPGQGLQFLFEYFSETQRNKGNFPGRFSGRQFSNSRSEMNVSTLELGDSALYLCASSRQGENTEAFFGQGTRLTVV.

This clonotype was picked up a small number of times. This chain uses TRBV5-5 with TRBJ2-1; TRBD2 matches 11 bases. CDR3 length: 15 amino acids. The germline CDR1 and CDR2 sequences are SGHKS and YYEKEE (reference sequence). J lost 3 bases, V lost 7 bases, and 6 bases had no gene match. CDR3 bases: TGTGCCAGCTGCAGACTAGCGGGGAACTACAATGAGCAGTTCTTC. It translates to CASCRLAGNYNEQFF.

In this sample, this clonotype turned up many times. The chain uses TRBV5-1 and TRBJ2-1, with D unclear. This CDR3 is 12 amino acids long. CDR1 is SGHRS, CDR2 YFSETQ, per germline. Trimming removed 0 bases at V and 6 bases at J, with 4 bases between. CDR3 protein: CASSLEVNEQFF. The CDR3 bases are TGCGCCAGCAGCTTGGAAGTCAATGAGCAGTTCTTC.

V and J are TRBV12-3 or TRBV12-4 and TRBJ1-2; the D gene is possibly TRBD1 (5 bases). The V end lost 6 bases, the J end lost 2 bases, and 19 bases lay between the germline ends. The CDR3 sequence is 16 residues long. The CDR3 sequence is CASSNPSRDGNYGYTF. The CDR3 DNA reads as TGTGCCAGCAGCAACCCGAGCCGGGACGGAAACTATGGCTACACCTTC.

Concerning this clonotype itself: Given a much more abundant clone one base away, this may be a read error. The chain employs TRBV3-1 and TRBJ2-1, with TRBD1 as a possible D gene (6 bases). The V end lost 4 bases, the J end lost 9 bases, and 16 bases lay between the germline ends. The germline V gene encodes CDR1 LGHDT and CDR2 YNNKEL (reference sequence). The CDR3 runs 14 residues. DNA of the CDR3: TGTGCCAGCAGCCCCATGACAGGCGGATCTGAGCAGTTCTTC. Residues: CASSPMTGGSEQFF.

V gene TRBV9 combines with J gene TRBJ1-1; D is unclear. V gave up 0 bases and J gave up 1 base, with 10 bases separating them. The CDR3 is 15 amino acids. Germline CDR1 is SGDLS and CDR2 is YYNGEE. This chain's CDR3 is CASSVVGRANTEAFF. The CDR3 region has the DNA TGTGCCAGCAGCGTAGTCGGTCGGGCGAACACTGAAGCTTTCTTT.

A few counts support this clonotype. The genes are TRBV21-1 and TRBJ1-2. TRBV21-1 is a listed pseudogene. The CDR3 covers 15 residues. Here the CDR3 DNA reads TGTGCCAGCAGCTCGGGGGGACGGCACCAGTATGGCTACACCTTC. Protein: CASSSGGRHQYGYTF.

The J gene is TRBJ2-6, the V gene TRBV7-3; tentatively, D is TRBD2 (6 bases). Germline V gives CDR1 SGHTA, CDR2 FQGTGA. Trimming left V 1 base short and J 8 bases short, with 9 bases between. This CDR3 has 14 residues. The CDR3 coding sequence is TGTGCCAGCAGCTTAAGAGGGAGGCCCAACGTCCTGACTTTC. Its translation is CASSLRGRPNVLTF.

The chain recombines TRBV4-2 with TRBJ2-7; D might be TRBD1 or TRBD2, each matching 5 bases. Germline V gives CDR1 LGHNA, CDR2 YNFKEQ. The CDR3 loop spans 15 amino acids. V was pared by 6 bases and J by 1 base, with 16 bases between. As DNA, the CDR3 is TGTGCCAGCAGGTGGGAGACAGTGGCTTCCTACGAGCAGTACTTC. Its translation: CASRWETVASYEQYF.

The chain joins TRBV10-3 to TRBJ2-7; no reliable D call. Germline V gene sequence: CDR1 ENHRY, CDR2 SYGVKD. The CDR3 consists of 12 residues. Trimming took off 10 bases at V and 1 base at J, with 11 bases between the two ends. CDR3 in amino acids: CATSDTSYEQYF. CDR3 DNA sequence: TGTGCCACCTCTGACACGTCCTACGAGCAGTACTTC.

This clonotype has just a few counts. The chain carries TRBV10-2 and TRBJ1-2; no definite D call. CDR3 length equals 13 residues. Looked up from germline, CDR1 is WSHSY and CDR2 is SAAADI. V dropped 1 base and J dropped 3 bases, with 6 bases sitting between them. As DNA, the CDR3 is TGCGCCAGCAGTGAGTTGTACGACTATGGCTACACCTTC. The encoded protein is CASSELYDYGYTF.

This clonotype was detected only a few times. This rearrangement joins TRBV7-2 to TRBJ2-3, with 9 bases fitting TRBD2. The CDR3 has 16 amino acids. In germline, CDR1 is SGHTA, CDR2 FQGNSA. The trim removed 3 bases at V and 2 bases at J, leaving 6 bases unmatched. CDR3 loop: CASSLRLAGYTDTQYF. CDR3 nucleotide sequence: TGTGCCAGCAGCTTGCGGCTAGCGGGGTACACAGATACGCAGTATTTT.

The rearrangement uses TRBV11-2 and TRBJ2-5; maybe TRBD2 (6 bases). Per germline, CDR1 SGHAT and CDR2 FQNNGV. Trimming stripped 3 bases from V and 4 bases from J, with 9 bases between. The CDR3 is 13 residues long. The CDR3 reads CASSFPGVETQYF. CDR3 coding DNA: TGTGCCAGCAGCTTCCCGGGGGTAGAGACCCAGTACTTC.

The chain employs TRBV4-2 and TRBJ1-1; D possibly corresponds to TRBD1 (6 bases). The CDR3 extends over 13 amino acids. Trimming took off 1 base at V and 6 bases at J, with 9 bases between the two ends. From germline, CDR1 is LGHNA and CDR2 YNFKEQ. The CDR3, as DNA: TGTGCCAGCAGCCAAGGAGGGGGGGCTGAAGCTTTCTTT. This gives the protein CASSQGGGAEAFF.

V gene TRBV10-3 combines with J gene TRBJ1-3; D not certain. CDR3 length: 14 residues. Germline-derived CDR1 and CDR2 are ENHRY and SYGVKD. Trimming stripped 2 bases from V and 2 bases from J, with 7 bases between. For the CDR3, the DNA is TGTGCCATCAGTGAGGAGGGAACTGGAAACACCATATATTTT. It codes for CAISEEGTGNTIYF.

The J gene is TRBJ1-2, the V gene TRBV9, with D perhaps matching TRBD1 (6 bases). Trimming stripped 3 bases from V and 5 bases from J, with 17 bases between. The germline CDR1 and CDR2 sequences are SGDLS and YYNGEE. The CDR3 contains 15 residues. CDR3 in amino acids: CASSGNSGTKYGYTF. CDR3 bases: TGTGCCAGCAGCGGAAACTCCGGGACAAAGTATGGCTACACCTTC.

This clonotype was observed a handful of times. J is TRBJ2-7 and V is TRBV5-1; 9 bases agree with TRBD1. CDR1 SGHRS and CDR2 YFSETQ come from the germline V gene. Losses at the gene ends were 0 bases for V and 3 bases for J; bases not matched to a gene: 4. The CDR3 length is 15 residues. The CDR3 is CASSLAGTGYYEQYF. Here the CDR3 DNA reads TGCGCCAGCAGCTTGGCCGGGACAGGGTACTACGAGCAGTACTTC.

Only a few counts were recorded for this clonotype. In DNA form, the CDR3 reads TGTGCCAGCAGTTACCGTTGGACAGGGGGCGAGACCCAGTACTTC. Translating gives CASSYRWTGGETQYF. The chain recombines TRBV6-2 or TRBV6-3 with TRBJ2-5; the match to TRBD1 covers 11 bases. The germline V gene encodes CDR1 MNHEY and CDR2 SVGEGT. The CDR3 runs 15 residues. With 2 bases clipped from V and 5 bases from J, the junction kept 4 bases outside the gene matches.

This clonotype was recorded at least ten times. The V gene is TRBV7-9, the J gene TRBJ1-2, with 10 bases lining up with TRBD1. V shed 4 bases and J 4 bases; nucleotides not matched to a gene: 12. This CDR3 is 17 amino acids long. Germline lookup yields CDR1 SEHNR and CDR2 FQNEAQ (reference sequence). CDR3 in DNA: TGTGCCAGCAGCTCCATAGATCCGGACAGGGGGATCTATGGCTACACCTTC. It codes for CASSSIDPDRGIYGYTF.

The table lists this clonotype with a few counts. The chain is built from TRBV6-6 and TRBJ2-1; possibly TRBD1 for D (6 bases). The length of the CDR3 is 17 residues. CDR1 is MNHNY, CDR2 SVGAGI, per germline (reference sequence). Trimming cost V 2 bases and J 0 bases, with 14 bases left between them. The CDR3 loop is CASSYGVTGTSYNEQFF. CDR3 nucleotides: TGTGCCAGCAGTTACGGGGTTACAGGGACCTCCTACAATGAGCAGTTCTTC.

This clonotype has just a few counts. This chain links TRBV4-1 with TRBJ2-6; the D gene is possibly TRBD2 (6 bases). Germline V gene data show CDR1 as MGHRA and CDR2 as YSYEKL. The germline V and J ends were trimmed by 4 bases and 1 base, with 20 bases remaining between them. CDR3 length equals 19 residues. For the CDR3, the DNA is TGCGCCAGCAGCCTTGAGCGGGCGCAGGGTAAATCTGGGGCCAACGTCCTGACTTTC. Protein sequence: CASSLERAQGKSGANVLTF.

The J gene is TRBJ2-3, the V gene TRBV2; TRBD1 agrees at 9 bases. This CDR3 has 17 residues. Germline V gene lookup returns CDR1 SNHLY and CDR2 FYNNEI. Trimming took 3 bases from V and 0 from J; bases not matched to a gene: 7. CDR3 sequence reads: CASSDGTGGRSTDTQYF. CDR3 in DNA: TGTGCCAGCAGTGATGGTACAGGGGGCAGGAGCACAGATACGCAGTATTTT.

The J gene is TRBJ2-5, the V gene TRBV2; maybe TRBD1 (5 bases). Germline CDR1 is SNHLY and CDR2 is FYNNEI. This CDR3 comprises 13 residues. V lost 2 bases and J 4 bases, leaving 8 bases between the germline ends. The CDR3 coding sequence is TGTGCCAGCAGTGAACAGGGTGGAGAGACCCAGTACTTC. This translates into CASSEQGGETQYF.

This clonotype was detected only a few times. The CDR3 loop is CASSQEYDTQYF. The CDR3 DNA sequence: TGTGCCAGCAGCCAAGAGTATGATACGCAGTATTTT. J is TRBJ2-3 and V is TRBV4-2; D gene ambiguous. Per germline, CDR1 LGHNA and CDR2 YNFKEQ. This CDR3 spans 12 amino acids. V shed 0 bases and J shed 6 bases, with 4 bases lying between them.

This CDR3 is CASSEYMGQKAFF. In DNA form, the CDR3 reads TGTGCCAGCAGTGAATATATGGGACAGAAAGCTTTCTTT. This chain links TRBV25-1 with TRBJ1-1; 7 positions agree with TRBD1. Germline V gene sequence: CDR1 MGHDK, CDR2 SYGVNS. This CDR3 is built from 13 residues. The junction had 4 bases not matched to a gene; V was cut back by 0 bases and J by 9 bases.

This clonotype was picked up a small number of times. V gene TRBV28 combines with J gene TRBJ2-3; TRBD2 aligns across 11 bases. The CDR3 runs 13 residues. Trimming cost V 5 bases and J 11 bases; bases outside gene matches: 6. CDR1 and CDR2 from the germline V gene are MDHEN and SYDVKM. In nucleotides, the CDR3 is TGTGCCAGCAGTCCCGAGCTAGCGGGGGGGCAGTATTTT. Protein product: CASSPELAGGQYF.

The V gene is TRBV20-1, the J gene TRBJ1-4, with D uncertain. The V end lost 0 bases, the J end lost 8 bases, and 16 bases lay between the germline ends. The V gene's germline CDR1 is DFQATT and CDR2 SNEGSKA (reference sequence). The CDR3 contains 15 residues. CDR3 sequence: CSARDWQDLAEKLFF. CDR3 coding DNA: TGCAGTGCTAGAGATTGGCAGGACCTTGCAGAAAAACTGTTTTTT.

The table lists this clonotype with a few counts. This rearrangement joins TRBV7-2 to TRBJ2-3; D gene uncertain. V lost 6 bases, J lost 3 bases, and 13 bases lay in between. The CDR3 loop spans 14 amino acids. Germline V lookup: CDR1 SGHTA, CDR2 FQGNSA. The DNA for the CDR3 is TGTGCCAGCAGTCAGCAACCCCAAACAGATACGCAGTATTTT. This translates into CASSQQPQTDTQYF. Variable domain in full (rest from reference TRBV7-2 and TRBJ2-3): GAGVSQSPSNKVTEKGKDVELRCDPISGHTALYWYRQSLGQGLEFLIYFQGNSAPDKSGLPSDRFSAERTGGSVSTLTIQRTQQEDSAVYLCASSQQPQTDTQYFGPGTRLTVL.

This chain uses TRBV5-1 with TRBJ2-7; 10 bases line up with TRBD1. Germline-derived CDR1 and CDR2 are SGHRS and YFSETQ. CDR3 length: 15 amino acids. V was clipped by 4 bases and J by 0 bases; unmatched bases: 4. CDR3 in amino acids: CASSLRTGGSYEQYV. CDR3 nucleotide sequence: TGCGCCAGCAGCCTTAGGACAGGGGGCTCCTACGAGCAGTACGTC.

This rearrangement joins TRBV28 to TRBJ1-4; D not certain. Trimming pared 5 bases from V and 2 bases from J, leaving 6 bases between. The CDR3 has 13 amino acids. Per the germline V gene, CDR1 is MDHEN and CDR2 is SYDVKM. CDR3 residues: CASSTITNEKLFF. The DNA of the CDR3 is TGTGCCAGCAGTACAATCACTAATGAAAAACTGTTTTTT.